This TCR beta chain was recovered during a study of control samples from healthy donors and cancer patients. Some clones are missing from TCRdb's copy, which holds only in-frame ones; the method was immunoSEQ multiplex PCR. The sample contains about 100,000 clones, over 75% of which appear only once. This TCR derives from a woman between 50 and 59 years old in good health. The sample taken for sequencing was blood.

This chain's CDR3 is CTSSARLAGPYEQYF. The CDR3 nucleotides are TGCACCAGCAGCGCCAGACTAGCGGGACCCTACGAGCAGTACTTC. The chain is built from TRBV1 and TRBJ2-7; no DNA check was done on the table's D call, TRBD2. TRBV1 is assigned pseudogene status. CDR3 length: 15 amino acids.